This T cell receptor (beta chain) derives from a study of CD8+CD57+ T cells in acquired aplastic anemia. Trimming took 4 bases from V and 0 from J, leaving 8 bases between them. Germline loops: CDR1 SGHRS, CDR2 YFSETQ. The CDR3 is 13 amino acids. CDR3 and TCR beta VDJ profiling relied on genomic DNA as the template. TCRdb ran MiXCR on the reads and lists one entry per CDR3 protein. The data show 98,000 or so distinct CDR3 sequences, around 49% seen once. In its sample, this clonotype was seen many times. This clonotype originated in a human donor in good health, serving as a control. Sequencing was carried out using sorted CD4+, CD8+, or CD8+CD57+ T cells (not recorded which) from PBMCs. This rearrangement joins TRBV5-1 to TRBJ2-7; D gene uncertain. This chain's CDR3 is CASSAPSSYEQYF. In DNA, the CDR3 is TGCGCCAGCAGCGCACCGAGCTCCTACGAGCAGTACTTC.